This TCR beta chain was captured in a study of blood T cell repertoires in COVID-19. Only in-frame clones appear in the TCRdb table, and some are missing; sequencing was by immunoSEQ multiplex PCR. The table has 150,000 to 200,000 clones, more than 75% seen once; the top ten hold approximately 2%. CDR1 SGHRS and CDR2 YFSETQ come from the germline V gene. V was pared by 1 base and J by 5 bases, with 3 bases of the junction left unmatched. This CDR3 has 14 residues. The sequencing sample was made of peripheral blood. The rearrangement joins TRBV5-1 to TRBJ2-1; the match to TRBD2 covers 7 bases. This receptor was obtained from a man aged 50 or older who had recovered from COVID-19. The CDR3 spells CASSLWLADNEQFF. The CDR3 nucleotides read TGCGCCAGCAGCTTGTGGCTAGCGGACAATGAGCAGTTCTTC.